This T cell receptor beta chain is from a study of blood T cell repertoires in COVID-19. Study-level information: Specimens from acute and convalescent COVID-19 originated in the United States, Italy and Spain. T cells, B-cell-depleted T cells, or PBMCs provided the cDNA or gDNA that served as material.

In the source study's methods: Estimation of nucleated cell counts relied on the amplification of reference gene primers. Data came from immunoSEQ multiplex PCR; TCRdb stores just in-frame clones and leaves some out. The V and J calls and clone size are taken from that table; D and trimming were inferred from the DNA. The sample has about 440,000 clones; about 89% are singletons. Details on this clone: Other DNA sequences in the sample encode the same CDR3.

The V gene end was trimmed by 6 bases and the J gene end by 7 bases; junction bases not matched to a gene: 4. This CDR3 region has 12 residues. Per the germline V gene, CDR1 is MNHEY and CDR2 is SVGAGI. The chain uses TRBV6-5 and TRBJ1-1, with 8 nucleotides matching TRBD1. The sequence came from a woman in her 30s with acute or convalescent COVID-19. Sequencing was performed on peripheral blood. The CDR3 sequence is CASSRDRREAFF. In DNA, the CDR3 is TGTGCCAGCAGCCGGGACAGGCGTGAAGCTTTCTTT.